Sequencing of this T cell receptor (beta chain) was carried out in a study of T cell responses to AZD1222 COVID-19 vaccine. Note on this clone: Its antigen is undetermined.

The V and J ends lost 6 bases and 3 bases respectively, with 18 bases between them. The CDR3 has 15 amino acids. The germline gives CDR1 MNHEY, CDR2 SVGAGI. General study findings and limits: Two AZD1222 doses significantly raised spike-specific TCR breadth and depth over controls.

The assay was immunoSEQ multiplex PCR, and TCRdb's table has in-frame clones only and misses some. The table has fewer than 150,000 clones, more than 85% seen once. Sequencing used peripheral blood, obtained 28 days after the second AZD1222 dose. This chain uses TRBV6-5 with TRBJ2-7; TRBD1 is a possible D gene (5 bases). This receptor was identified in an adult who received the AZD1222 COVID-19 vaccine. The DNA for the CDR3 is TGTGCCAGCAGCTCTGAAGTTTCTACAGGCTACGAGCAGTACTTC. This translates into CASSSEVSTGYEQYF.